Shown below are 24 T cell receptor beta chains from a single sample sequenced in a study of PD-L1 blockade in urothelial cancer. Time point noted: peripheral blood 6 weeks after treatment start. Repertoires were generated with immunoSEQ multiplex PCR, while TCRdb's copy carries only in-frame clones and drops some. Here the sample spans about 22,000 clones, around nine tenths being singletons. Sequencing used PBMCs, obtained around atezolizumab (anti-PD-L1) treatment. These receptors all stem from a woman aged 60 to 75 with urothelial cancer.

V and J are TRBV19 and TRBJ2-7; 10 positions match TRBD1. With V trimmed by 4 bases and J by 4 bases, 4 bases remained unmatched. CDR3 length: 14 amino acids. The V gene's germline CDR1 is LNHDA and CDR2 SQIVND (reference sequence). Here the CDR3 DNA reads TGTGCCAGTAGTAGGGACAGGGGACGTTACGAGCAGTACTTC. It encodes CASSRDRGRYEQYF.

Remarks on this clone: The same CDR3 is also encoded by other DNA sequences in this sample. The V and J genes are TRBV28 and TRBJ2-6; 7 bases agree with TRBD2. V shed 5 bases and J 4 bases; nucleotides not matched to a gene: 5. In germline, CDR1 is MDHEN, CDR2 SYDVKM. The CDR3 is 15 residues long. CDR3 bases: TGTGCCAGCAGTCGCGGGGGAAGCGGGGCCAACGTCCTGACTTTC. It specifies CASSRGGSGANVLTF.

This clone has just one count. The V gene is TRBV15, the J gene TRBJ1-2, with unresolved D. CDR3 length equals 15 residues. Trimming cost V 0 bases and J 7 bases, with 15 bases left between them. Germline lookup yields CDR1 LNHNV and CDR2 YYDKDF (reference sequence). DNA for the CDR3: TGTGCCACCAGCAGAGAGTCTAGGTTCCCGGGTGGCTACACCTTC. This translates into CATSRESRFPGGYTF. Based on the CDR3 plus reference TRBV15 and TRBJ1-2, the full variable domain is DAMVIQNPRYQVTQFGKPVTLSCSQTLNHNVMYWYQQKSSQAPKLLFHYYDKDFNNEADTPDNFQSRRPNTSFCFLDIRSPGLGDTAMYLCATSRESRFPGGYTFGSGTRLTVV.

This rearrangement joins TRBV2 to TRBJ2-1; TRBD2 matches 8 bases. The CDR3 has 14 residues. The germline V gene encodes CDR1 SNHLY and CDR2 FYNNEI. The V gene end was trimmed by 7 bases and the J gene end by 7 bases; junction bases not matched to a gene: 9. CDR3 sequence reads: CASNFLGGGNEQFF. The CDR3 region has the DNA TGTGCCAGCAACTTCCTCGGGGGGGGAAATGAGCAGTTCTTC.

This chain joins TRBV19 and TRBJ2-1; TRBD2 matches 7 bases. J was trimmed by 8 bases and V by 5 bases; bases with no gene match: 9. The CDR3 length is 14 residues. Germline V gene data show CDR1 as LNHDA and CDR2 as SQIVND (reference sequence). This CDR3 is CASSVGGVGDEQFF. CDR3 DNA: TGTGCCAGTAGTGTGGGGGGGGTTGGGGATGAGCAGTTCTTC.

This rearrangement joins TRBV9 to TRBJ2-2; D might be TRBD2 (5 bases). V was pared by 1 base and J by 0 bases, with 13 bases between. This CDR3 spans 17 amino acids. CDR1 and CDR2 (germline): SGDLS, YYNGEE. The DNA of the CDR3 is TGTGCCAGCAGCGTAAAATCGGGGTTCGCGAACACCGGGGAGCTGTTTTTT. Translated: CASSVKSGFANTGELFF.

The V gene is TRBV5-6, the J gene TRBJ2-7, with a weak D call TRBD2 (7 bases). Germline V gives CDR1 SGHDT, CDR2 YYEEEE. V was clipped by 4 bases and J by 3 bases, with 20 bases between them. This CDR3 region has 16 residues. CDR3 coding DNA: TGTGCCAGCAGCCAAAGGGGGGGGGTCTTAGTCTACGAGCAGTACTTC. As protein: CASSQRGGVLVYEQYF.

The rearrangement joins TRBV4-3 to TRBJ2-2; 8 bases match TRBD2. CDR1 and CDR2 from the germline V gene are LGHNA and YSLEER. The CDR3 totals 20 residues. V dropped 0 bases and J dropped 0; count of bases not matched to a gene: 12. The CDR3 is CASSQESSFGGRSNTGELFF. The CDR3 coding sequence is TGCGCCAGCAGCCAAGAATCATCTTTTGGCGGGAGGTCGAACACCGGGGAGCTGTTTTTT.

The chain employs TRBV7-2 and TRBJ1-3, with 7 bases aligning to TRBD1. The CDR3 consists of 16 residues. In germline, CDR1 is SGHTA, CDR2 FQGNSA. Trimming took 2 bases from V and 2 from J; bases not matched to a gene: 6. The DNA for the CDR3 is TGTGCCAGCAGCTTAATGTTCAGGGGGGCTGGAAACACCATATATTTT. Its translation: CASSLMFRGAGNTIYF.

This rearrangement joins TRBV11-3 to TRBJ1-3; the D gene is possibly TRBD1 (5 bases). V lost 5 bases, J lost 4 bases, and 12 bases lay in between. From germline, CDR1 is SGHNT and CDR2 YENEEA. The CDR3 totals 14 residues. The CDR3 bases are TGTGCCAGCAGCGAGCAGGGAAGCGGAAACACCATATATTTT. It is translated as CASSEQGSGNTIYF.

This clone was picked up one time. This chain uses TRBV27 with TRBJ2-1; possibly TRBD2 for D (5 bases). Trimming cost V 4 bases and J 0 bases, with 10 bases left between them. This CDR3 region has 15 residues. Germline lookup yields CDR1 MNHEY and CDR2 SMNVEV (reference sequence). CDR3 DNA: TGTGCCAGCAGTTCCCTAGGGAGCTCCTACAATGAGCAGTTCTTC. Its translation: CASSSLGSSYNEQFF.

This sequence joins TRBV6-5 and TRBJ2-7; D may be TRBD1 (5 bases). The CDR3 loop spans 15 amino acids. Germline V gene lookup returns CDR1 MNHEY and CDR2 SVGAGI. The V end was cut by 7 bases, the J end by 7 bases, with 23 bases between. CDR3 in amino acids: CASTLGQTVSEEQYF. The CDR3 DNA is TGTGCCAGCACCTTAGGGCAGACAGTTTCGGAAGAGCAGTACTTC.

V gene TRBV5-4 combines with J gene TRBJ2-1; no definite D call. Per the germline V gene, CDR1 is SGHNT and CDR2 is YYREEE (reference sequence). The CDR3 has 15 residues. Trimming pared 0 bases from V and 4 bases from J, leaving 11 bases between. Written as DNA, the CDR3 is TGTGCCAGCAGCTTGGCCCGGGTTGGGTACAATGAGCAGTTCTTC. Amino acid sequence: CASSLARVGYNEQFF.

This clone was recorded once. The rearrangement joins TRBV19 to TRBJ1-1; D not certain. CDR3 size: 14 residues. Looked up from germline, CDR1 is LNHDA and CDR2 is SQIVND (reference sequence). V lost 3 bases and J 4 bases, leaving 12 bases between the germline ends. CDR3 region: CASSMTSARTEAFF. The CDR3 DNA reads TGTGCCAGTAGTATGACATCCGCGCGCACTGAAGCTTTCTTT.

The chain combines TRBV6-5 with TRBJ2-7, with a weak D call TRBD2 (6 bases). V was cut by 6 bases and J by 3 bases, with 15 bases left in between. Germline lookup yields CDR1 MNHEY and CDR2 SVGAGI. The CDR3 spans 14 residues. The CDR3 bases are TGTGCCAGCAGCCCCACCCCGGAGGGCTACGAGCAGTACTTC. Protein: CASSPTPEGYEQYF.

V and J are TRBV5-1 and TRBJ2-7; TRBD1 agrees at 10 bases. V gave up 2 bases and J gave up 2 bases; unmatched junction bases: 4. Germline CDR1 is SGHRS and CDR2 is YFSETQ. This CDR3 region has 15 residues. CDR3 coding DNA: TGCGCCAGCAGCTTAAGGACAGGGGGTACCTACGAGCAGTACTTC. It codes for CASSLRTGGTYEQYF.

The chain employs TRBV27 and TRBJ1-2, with a possible D match to TRBD1 (6 bases). Trimming took off 1 base at V and 2 bases at J, with 17 bases between the two ends. Germline V CDR1 and CDR2: MNHEY, SMNVEV (reference sequence). This CDR3 is built from 17 residues. The CDR3 reads CASSLLGGVAENYGYTF. As DNA, the CDR3 is TGTGCCAGCAGTTTATTAGGGGGGGTGGCGGAAAACTATGGCTACACCTTC.

The chain is built from TRBV7-2 and TRBJ1-4; 8 nucleotides agree with TRBD1. The ends lost 5 bases at V and 8 bases at J; junction bases unmatched: 7. The CDR3 contains 14 residues. Germline V gene lookup returns CDR1 SGHTA and CDR2 FQGNSA. Here the CDR3 reads CASSPDRGGEKLFF. The CDR3 nucleotides are TGTGCCAGCAGCCCCGACAGGGGAGGCGAAAAACTGTTTTTT.

CDR3 DNA sequence: TGTGCCAGCAGCGTACGAGATGAGCAGTTCTTC. This codes for CASSVRDEQFF. This chain joins TRBV7-8 and TRBJ2-1, with D unresolved. Per the germline V gene, CDR1 is SGHVS and CDR2 is FQNEAQ. This CDR3 is built from 11 residues. V lost 5 bases to trimming and J lost 8 bases, with 7 bases between them.

This chain uses TRBV19 with TRBJ1-4; D gene unclear. Trimming removed 3 bases from V and 5 bases from J, with 7 bases in between. Germline-derived CDR1 and CDR2 are LNHDA and SQIVND (reference sequence). This CDR3 has 13 residues. The DNA of the CDR3 is TGTGCCAGTAGTATCCTCCGGAATGAAAAACTGTTTTTT. Translating gives CASSILRNEKLFF. Using reference TRBV19 and TRBJ1-4 for the parts outside the CDR3, the full variable domain is DGGITQSPKYLFRKEGQNVTLSCEQNLNHDAMYWYRQDPGQGLRLIYYSQIVNDFQKGDIAEGYSVSREKKESFPLTVTSAQKNPTAFYLCASSILRNEKLFFGSGTQLSVL.

The rearrangement uses TRBV7-9 and TRBJ2-7; 12 nucleotides agree with TRBD1. This CDR3 has 15 amino acids. With 4 bases clipped from V and 2 bases from J, the junction kept 3 bases outside the gene matches. Germline-derived CDR1 and CDR2 are SEHNR and FQNEAQ (reference sequence). The CDR3 nucleotides read TGTGCCAGCAGCTCGGGACAGGGGGCCACCTACGAGCAGTACTTC. This encodes CASSSGQGATYEQYF.

The J gene is TRBJ2-7, the V gene TRBV5-1; TRBD2 matches at 14 bases. The germline V gene has CDR1 SGHRS and CDR2 YFSETQ. V was pared by 5 bases and J by 4 bases, with 14 bases of the junction left unmatched. This CDR3 has 18 residues. CDR3 DNA sequence: TGCGCCAGCAGTCTGACGGGACTAGCGGGAGCCCGATCTTACGAGCAGTACTTC. This encodes CASSLTGLAGARSYEQYF. The entire variable domain, with the rest obtained from reference TRBV5-1 and TRBJ2-7, is as follows: KAGVTQTPRYLIKTRGQQVTLSCSPISGHRSVSWYQQTPGQGLQFLFEYFSETQRNKGNFPGRFSGRQFSNSRSEMNVSTLELGDSALYLCASSLTGLAGARSYEQYFGPGTRLTVT.

The V gene is TRBV29-1, the J gene TRBJ1-1; perhaps TRBD1 as D (6 bases). Germline-derived CDR1 and CDR2 are SQVTM and ANQGSEA. This CDR3 contains 12 residues. V was clipped by 8 bases and J by 5 bases, with 15 bases between them. CDR3 sequence reads: CSIYREGTEAFF. In DNA, the CDR3 is TGCAGCATTTACAGGGAGGGTACTGAAGCTTTCTTT.

The chain carries TRBV5-1 and TRBJ2-5; 7 nucleotides match TRBD2. The CDR3 sequence is 15 residues long. V shed 3 bases and J 4 bases; nucleotides not matched to a gene: 9. Germline V gene data show CDR1 as SGHRS and CDR2 as YFSETQ. The CDR3 region is CASSSAASGSETQYF. The CDR3 DNA sequence: TGCGCCAGCAGCTCCGCGGCTAGCGGTTCAGAGACCCAGTACTTC.